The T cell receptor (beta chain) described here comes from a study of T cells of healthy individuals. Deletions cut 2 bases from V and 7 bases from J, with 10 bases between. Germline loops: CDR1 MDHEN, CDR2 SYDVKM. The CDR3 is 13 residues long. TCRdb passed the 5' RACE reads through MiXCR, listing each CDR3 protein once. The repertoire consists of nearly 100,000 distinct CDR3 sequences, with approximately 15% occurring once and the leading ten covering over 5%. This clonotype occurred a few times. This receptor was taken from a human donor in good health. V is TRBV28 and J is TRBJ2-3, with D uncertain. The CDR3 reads CASSLEAENTQYF. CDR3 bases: TGTGCCAGCAGTTTAGAGGCGGAAAATACGCAGTATTTT.